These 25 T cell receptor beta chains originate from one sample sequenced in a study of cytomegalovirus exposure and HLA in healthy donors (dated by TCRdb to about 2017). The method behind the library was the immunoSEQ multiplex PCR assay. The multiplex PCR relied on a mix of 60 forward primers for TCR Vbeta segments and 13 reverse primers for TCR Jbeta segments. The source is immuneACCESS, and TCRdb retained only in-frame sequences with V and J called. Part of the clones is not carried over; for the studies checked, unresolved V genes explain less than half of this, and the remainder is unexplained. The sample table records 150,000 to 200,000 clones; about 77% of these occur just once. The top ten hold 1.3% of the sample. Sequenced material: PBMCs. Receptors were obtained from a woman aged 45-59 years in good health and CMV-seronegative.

The CDR3 protein is CASSRVSGNQETQYF. In nucleotides, the CDR3 is TGTGCCAGCAGCCGGGTCTCAGGGAATCAAGAGACCCAGTACTTC. The V and J genes are TRBV11-3 and TRBJ2-5; D may be TRBD1 (5 bases). The CDR3 runs to 15 residues. The V gene lost 5 bases and the J gene lost 2 bases, with 15 bases spanning the gap. Germline CDR1 reads SGHNT; CDR2 reads YENEEA. Filled out from reference TRBV11-3 and TRBJ2-5, the complete variable domain reads EAGVVQSPRYKIIEKKQPVAFWCNPISGHNTLYWYLQNLGQGPELLIRYENEEAVDDSQLPKDRFSAERLKGVDSTLKIQPAELGDSAVYLCASSRVSGNQETQYFGPGTRLLVL.

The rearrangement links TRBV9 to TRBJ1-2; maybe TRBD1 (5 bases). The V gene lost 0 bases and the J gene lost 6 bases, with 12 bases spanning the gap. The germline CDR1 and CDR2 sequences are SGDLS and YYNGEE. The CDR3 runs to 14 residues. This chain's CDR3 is CASSVGGWGDGYTF. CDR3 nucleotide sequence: TGTGCCAGCAGCGTAGGCGGGTGGGGGGATGGCTACACCTTC.

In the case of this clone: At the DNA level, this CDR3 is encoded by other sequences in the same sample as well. The CDR3: CASGLAGAYEQYF. For the CDR3, the DNA is TGTGCCAGCGGACTAGCGGGGGCCTACGAGCAGTACTTC. The chain couples TRBV19 to TRBJ2-7; 13 nucleotides align to TRBD2. The CDR3 contains 13 residues. Trimming removed 9 bases from V and 2 bases from J; junction bases left unmatched: 1. Germline-derived CDR1 and CDR2 are LNHDA and SQIVND (reference sequence). Drawing the rest from reference TRBV19 and TRBJ2-7, the complete variable domain is DGGITQSPKYLFRKEGQNVTLSCEQNLNHDAMYWYRQDPGQGLRLIYYSQIVNDFQKGDIAEGYSVSREKKESFPLTVTSAQKNPTAFYLCASGLAGAYEQYFGPGTRLTVT.

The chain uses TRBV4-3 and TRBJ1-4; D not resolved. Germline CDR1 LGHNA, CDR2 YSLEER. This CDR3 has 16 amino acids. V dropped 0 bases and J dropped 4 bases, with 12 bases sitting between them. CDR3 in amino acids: CASSQDLRHHNEKLFF. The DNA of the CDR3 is TGCGCCAGCAGCCAAGATCTAAGACACCATAATGAAAAACTGTTTTTT.

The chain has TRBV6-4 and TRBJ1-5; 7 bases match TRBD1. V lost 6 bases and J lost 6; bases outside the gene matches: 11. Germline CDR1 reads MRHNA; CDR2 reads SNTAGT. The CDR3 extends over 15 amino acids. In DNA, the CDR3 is TGTGCCAGCAGCTGGGACAGTTTCGGGAGTCAGCCCCAGCATTTT. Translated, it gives CASSWDSFGSQPQHF.

The CDR3 is CASSAQWASGVNTGELFF. In DNA form, the CDR3 reads TGTGCCAGCAGCGCCCAATGGGCTAGCGGGGTTAACACCGGGGAGCTGTTTTTT. This chain links TRBV9 with TRBJ2-2; 9 bases agree with TRBD2. CDR1 and CDR2 from the germline V gene are SGDLS and YYNGEE. This CDR3 contains 18 residues. J lost 2 bases, V lost 3 bases, and 11 bases had no gene match.

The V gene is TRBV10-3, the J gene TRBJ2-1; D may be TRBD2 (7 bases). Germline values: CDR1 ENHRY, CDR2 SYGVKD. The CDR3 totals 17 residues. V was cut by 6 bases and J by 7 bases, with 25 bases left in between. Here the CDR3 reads CAIRPRGGGAAGNEQFF. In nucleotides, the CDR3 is TGTGCCATCAGACCCCGGGGCGGGGGCGCCGCAGGAAATGAGCAGTTCTTC.

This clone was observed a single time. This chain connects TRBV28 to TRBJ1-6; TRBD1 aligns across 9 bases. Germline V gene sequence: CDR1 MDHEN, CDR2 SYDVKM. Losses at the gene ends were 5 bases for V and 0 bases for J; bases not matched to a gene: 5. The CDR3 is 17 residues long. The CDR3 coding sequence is TGTGCCAGCAGTGCCGGGACAGGGAGCTCCTATAATTCACCCCTCCACTTT. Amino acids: CASSAGTGSSYNSPLHF.

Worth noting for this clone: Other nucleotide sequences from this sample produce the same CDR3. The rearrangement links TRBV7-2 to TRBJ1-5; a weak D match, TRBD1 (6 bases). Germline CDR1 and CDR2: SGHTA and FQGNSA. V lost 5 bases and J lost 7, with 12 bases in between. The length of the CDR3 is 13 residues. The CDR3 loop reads CASSPRGGQPQHF. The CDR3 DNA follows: TGTGCCAGCAGCCCGAGGGGGGGACAGCCCCAGCATTTT.

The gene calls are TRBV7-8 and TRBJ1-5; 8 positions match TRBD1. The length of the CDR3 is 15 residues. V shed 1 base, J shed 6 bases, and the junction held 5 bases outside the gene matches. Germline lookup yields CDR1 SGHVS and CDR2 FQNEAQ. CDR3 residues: CASSLGQGKSQPQHF. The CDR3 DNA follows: TGTGCCAGCAGCTTAGGACAGGGGAAAAGTCAGCCCCAGCATTTT.

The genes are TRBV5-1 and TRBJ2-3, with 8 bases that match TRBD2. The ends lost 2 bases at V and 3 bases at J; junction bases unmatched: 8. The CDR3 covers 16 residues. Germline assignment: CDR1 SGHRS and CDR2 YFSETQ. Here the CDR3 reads CASSLVAGLMTDTQYF. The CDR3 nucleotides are TGCGCCAGCAGCTTAGTAGCGGGACTTATGACAGATACGCAGTATTTT.

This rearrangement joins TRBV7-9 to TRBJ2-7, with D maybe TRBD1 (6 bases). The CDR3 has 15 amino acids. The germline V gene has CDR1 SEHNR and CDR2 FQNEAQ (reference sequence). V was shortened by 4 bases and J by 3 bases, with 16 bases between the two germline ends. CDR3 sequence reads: CASSYPPQGNYEQYF. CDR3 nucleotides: TGTGCCAGCAGCTACCCCCCCCAGGGGAACTACGAGCAGTACTTC.

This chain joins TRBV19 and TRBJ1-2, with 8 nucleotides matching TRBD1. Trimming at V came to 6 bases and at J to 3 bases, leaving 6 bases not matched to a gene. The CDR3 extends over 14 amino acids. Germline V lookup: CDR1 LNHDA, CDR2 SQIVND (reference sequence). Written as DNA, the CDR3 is TGTGCCAGTAGAAAGGACAGGGAGGACTATGGCTACACCTTC. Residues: CASRKDREDYGYTF.

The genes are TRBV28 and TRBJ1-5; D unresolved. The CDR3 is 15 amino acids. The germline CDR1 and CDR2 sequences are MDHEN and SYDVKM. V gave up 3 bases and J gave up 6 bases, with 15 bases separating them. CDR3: CASSFSTLGGQPQHF. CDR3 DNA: TGTGCCAGCAGTTTTTCCACCCTCGGCGGTCAGCCCCAGCATTTT.

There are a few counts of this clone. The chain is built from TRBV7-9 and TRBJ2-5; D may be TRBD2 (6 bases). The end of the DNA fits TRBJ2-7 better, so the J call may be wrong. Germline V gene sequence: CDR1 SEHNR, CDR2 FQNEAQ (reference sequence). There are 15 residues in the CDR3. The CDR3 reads CASSLMAGISYEQYF. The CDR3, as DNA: TGTGCCAGCAGCTTAATGGCGGGGATTTCCTACGAGCAGTACTTC.

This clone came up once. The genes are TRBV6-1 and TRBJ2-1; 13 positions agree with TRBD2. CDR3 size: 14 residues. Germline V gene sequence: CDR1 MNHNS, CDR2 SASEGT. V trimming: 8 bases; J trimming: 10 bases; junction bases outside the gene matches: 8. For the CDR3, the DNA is TGTGCCAGCGCACTAGCGGGAGGGCCTTTGGAGCAGTTCTTC. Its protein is CASALAGGPLEQFF.

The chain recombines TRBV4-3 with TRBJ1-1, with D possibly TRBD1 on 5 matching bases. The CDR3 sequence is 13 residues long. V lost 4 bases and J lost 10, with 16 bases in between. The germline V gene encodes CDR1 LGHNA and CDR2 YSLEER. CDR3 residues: CASSRTTASGAFF. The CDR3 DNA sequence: TGCGCCAGCAGCCGAACGACAGCGTCAGGAGCTTTCTTT.

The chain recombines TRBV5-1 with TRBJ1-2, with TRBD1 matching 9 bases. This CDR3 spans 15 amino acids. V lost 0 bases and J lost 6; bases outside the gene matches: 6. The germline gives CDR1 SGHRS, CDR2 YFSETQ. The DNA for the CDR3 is TGCGCCAGCAGCTTGGGGACAGGGGAGTTTAATGGCTACACCTTC. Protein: CASSLGTGEFNGYTF.

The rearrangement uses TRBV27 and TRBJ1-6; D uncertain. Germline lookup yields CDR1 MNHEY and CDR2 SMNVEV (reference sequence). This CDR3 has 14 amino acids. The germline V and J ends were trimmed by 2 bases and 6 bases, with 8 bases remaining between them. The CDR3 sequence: CASSLEQFNSPLHF. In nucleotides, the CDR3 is TGTGCCAGCAGTTTAGAACAGTTTAATTCACCCCTCCACTTT.

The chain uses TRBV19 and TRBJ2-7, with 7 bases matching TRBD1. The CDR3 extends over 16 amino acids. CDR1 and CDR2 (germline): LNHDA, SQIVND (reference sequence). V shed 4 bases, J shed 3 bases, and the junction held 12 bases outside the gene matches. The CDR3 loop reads CASSTRSGTAFYEQYF. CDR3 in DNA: TGTGCCAGTAGTACTCGCTCCGGGACAGCCTTCTACGAGCAGTACTTC.

The CDR3 DNA reads TGTGCCAGCAGCTTGAGAGGGGAGGGACACAATGAGCAGTTCTTC. As protein: CASSLRGEGHNEQFF. This chain links TRBV7-9 with TRBJ2-1; 7 nucleotides line up with TRBD2. Per germline, CDR1 SEHNR and CDR2 FQNEAQ (reference sequence). CDR3 length equals 15 residues. V shed 3 bases, J shed 5 bases, and the junction held 7 bases outside the gene matches.

The CDR3 DNA is TGTGCCAGCTGTCTTCCGGGAGATCTAGAGACCCAGTACTTC. As protein: CASCLPGDLETQYF. The chain combines TRBV28 with TRBJ2-5; D might be TRBD2 (6 bases). Trimming removed 8 bases at V and 4 bases at J, with 17 bases between. This CDR3 spans 14 amino acids. The germline V gene encodes CDR1 MDHEN and CDR2 SYDVKM.

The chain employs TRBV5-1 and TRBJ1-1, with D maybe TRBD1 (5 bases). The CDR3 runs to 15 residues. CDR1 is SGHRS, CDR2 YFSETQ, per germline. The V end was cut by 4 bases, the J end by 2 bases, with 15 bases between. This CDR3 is CASSPVPDRNTEAFF. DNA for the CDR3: TGCGCCAGCAGCCCTGTTCCAGACAGAAACACTGAAGCTTTCTTT. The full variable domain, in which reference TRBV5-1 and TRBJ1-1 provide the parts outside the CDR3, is KAGVTQTPRYLIKTRGQQVTLSCSPISGHRSVSWYQQTPGQGLQFLFEYFSETQRNKGNFPGRFSGRQFSNSRSEMNVSTLELGDSALYLCASSPVPDRNTEAFFGQGTRLTVV.

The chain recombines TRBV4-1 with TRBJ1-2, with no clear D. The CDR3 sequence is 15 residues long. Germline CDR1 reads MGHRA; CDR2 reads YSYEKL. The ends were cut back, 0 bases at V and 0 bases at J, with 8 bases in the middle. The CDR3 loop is CASSQDRYANYGYTF. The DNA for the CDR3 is TGCGCCAGCAGCCAAGATCGCTATGCTAACTATGGCTACACCTTC.

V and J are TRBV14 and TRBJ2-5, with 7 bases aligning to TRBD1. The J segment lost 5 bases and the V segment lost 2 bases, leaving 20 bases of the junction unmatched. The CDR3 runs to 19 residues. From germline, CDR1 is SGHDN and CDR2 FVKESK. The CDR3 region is CASSQREVERQGQGETQYF. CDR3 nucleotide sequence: TGTGCCAGCAGCCAAAGGGAAGTCGAAAGACAGGGCCAGGGTGAGACCCAGTACTTC. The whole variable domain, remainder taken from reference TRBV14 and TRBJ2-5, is EAGVTQFPSHSVIEKGQTVTLRCDPISGHDNLYWYRRVMGKEIKFLLHFVKESKQDESGMPNNRFLAERTGGTYSTLKVQPAELEDSGVYFCASSQREVERQGQGETQYFGPGTRLLVL.